This T cell receptor beta chain was captured in a study of graft-versus-host responses after intestinal transplantation. The CDR3 is 14 residues long. Germline lookup yields CDR1 SGHVS and CDR2 FQNEAQ. V lost 3 bases and J 4 bases, leaving 12 bases between the germline ends. Using immunoSEQ multiplex PCR, the repertoire was profiled, and TCRdb retains in-frame clones only, with some absent. The data contain 99,000 or so clones, more than 75% of them singletons. This TCR came from a human patient who received an intestinal transplant, so some T cells may come from the graft donor. The chain recombines TRBV7-8 with TRBJ1-2; tentative D call: TRBD1 (5 bases). Source: PBMCs, taken 255 days after intestinal transplant. In nucleotides, the CDR3 is TGTGCCAGCAGCTTTGGGACGGCTTCCTATGGCTACACCTTC. Its protein product is CASSFGTASYGYTF.